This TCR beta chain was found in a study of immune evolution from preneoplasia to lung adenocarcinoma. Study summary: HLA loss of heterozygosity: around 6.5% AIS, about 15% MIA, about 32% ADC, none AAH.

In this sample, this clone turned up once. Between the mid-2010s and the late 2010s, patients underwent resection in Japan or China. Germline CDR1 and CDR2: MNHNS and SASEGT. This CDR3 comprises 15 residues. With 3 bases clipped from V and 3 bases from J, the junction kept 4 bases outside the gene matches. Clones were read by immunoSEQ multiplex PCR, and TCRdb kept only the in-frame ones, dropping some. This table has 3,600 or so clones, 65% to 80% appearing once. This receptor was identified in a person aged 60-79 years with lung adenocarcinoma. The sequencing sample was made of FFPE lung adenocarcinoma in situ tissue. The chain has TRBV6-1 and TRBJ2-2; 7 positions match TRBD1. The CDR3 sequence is CASSDRDRYTGELFF. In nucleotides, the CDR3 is TGTGCCAGCAGTGATCGGGACAGATACACCGGGGAGCTGTTTTTT.